This TCR beta chain derives from a study of identical twins. TCRdb redid the calling of the 5' RACE reads with MiXCR, one entry per CDR3 protein. The sample has 500,000 to 700,000 distinct CDR3 sequences, roughly 6.6% seen once. The CDR3 loop spans 15 amino acids. The J segment lost 10 bases and the V segment lost 3 bases, leaving 8 bases of the junction unmatched. Germline V lookup: CDR1 SGHTA, CDR2 FQGNSA. Study results and limitations: Because invariant MAIT and iNKT cells could be present, zero-insertion analyses could be partly confounded. With abundant cord blood beta clonotypes, insertions were fewer; memory repertoires showed no such pattern.

This clonotype has a handful of counts. Its antigen is as yet unknown. These data were also filed under a second study, of yellow fever vaccine responses in identical twins.

This sequence joins TRBV7-2 and TRBJ2-1, with 11 positions matching TRBD2. What was sequenced was PBMCs. This TCR was recovered from a woman between 18 and 30 years old in good health. In DNA form, the CDR3 reads TGTGCCAGCAGCTTTCTAGCGGGAGGCAGAGAAGAGCAGTTCTTC. It is translated as CASSFLAGGREEQFF.